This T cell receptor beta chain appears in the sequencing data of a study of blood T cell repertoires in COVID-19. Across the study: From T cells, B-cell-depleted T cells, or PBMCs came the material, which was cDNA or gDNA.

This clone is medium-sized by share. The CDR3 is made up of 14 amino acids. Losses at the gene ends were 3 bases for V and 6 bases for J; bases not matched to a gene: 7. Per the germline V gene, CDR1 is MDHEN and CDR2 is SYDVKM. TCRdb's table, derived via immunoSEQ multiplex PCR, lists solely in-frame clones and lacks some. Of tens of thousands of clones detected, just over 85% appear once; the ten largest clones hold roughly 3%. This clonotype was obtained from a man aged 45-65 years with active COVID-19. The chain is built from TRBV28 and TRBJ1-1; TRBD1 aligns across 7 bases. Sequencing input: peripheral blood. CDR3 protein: CASSLVRGRSEAFF. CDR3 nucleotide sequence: TGTGCCAGCAGTTTGGTCAGGGGGAGGTCTGAAGCTTTCTTT.